This T cell receptor beta chain was found in a study of regulatory T cells in long-lasting Graves disease (dated by TCRdb to the early 2020s). Notes on the research overall: Persistent Graves' disease meant more than 5 years of antithyroid drug treatment with TSH receptor autoantibodies that stayed positive. The study was registered as a clinical trial and conducted in China. TCR sequencing covered some 13 persistent and 20 newly diagnosed Graves' disease patients, around 33 samples in total. This study used TCR sequencing and RNA sequencing of peripheral blood to compare persistent Graves' disease patients against newly diagnosed Graves' disease patients. On average, persistent Graves' disease patients in the clinical cohort had been on antithyroid drugs for about 9.3 years. Results and caveats for the whole study, not just this receptor: Persistent disease showed preferential use of TRBV28, TRBJ1-2 and TRBJ2-5, whereas newly diagnosed disease favored TRBV20-1 and TRBJ2-1. Sequencing and analysis were limited to the TCR beta chain. Compared with newly diagnosed patients, patients with persistent Graves' disease had lower TCR Shannon entropy and fewer highly expanded clones, which suggests clonal expansion. Persistent patients shared more public clonotypes among themselves (around 2,700) than newly diagnosed patients did (about 970). Peripheral blood alone was examined, since thyroid tissue, which constituted the primary lesion, could not be accessed. As a limitation, the authors acknowledged that the small sample size may reduce accuracy.

Sample time point, as interpreted from the label and publication: persistent/refractory GD, antithyroid drugs over 5 years with positive TRAb. For both TCR sequencing and RNA sequencing, RNA was extracted from PBMCs using TRIzol. The diagnosis of Graves' disease followed American Thyroid Association guidelines. The patients came from an endocrinology department in Xi'an, China. Each patient gave around 9.2 milliliters of peripheral blood, collected in an EDTA anticoagulant tube. Ficoll Paque Plus density gradient separation was used to isolate PBMCs, and no further T cell sorting was performed. An Agilent 2100 Bioanalyzer and agarose gel were used to check RNA quality, while a NanoDrop 2000 measured RNA concentration. As concerns this clonotype: It lacks a known antigen. No clone much larger than this one lies a single base away; base qualities are absent.

CDR1 and CDR2 were assigned from the germline V gene as KGHSH and LQKENI. From V the trimming removes 4 bases and from J it removes 6 bases, while the gene matches leave 15 bases of the junction unaccounted for. The CDR3 goes from the cysteine to the phenylalanine over 19 residues. The CDR3 DNA has 57 bases and is translated from base 1. Library construction relied on multiplex PCR. The sequencing machine was an Illumina HiSeq 4000. iRepertoire HTBI primers and Arm-PCR amplification of CDR3 regions were used to construct TCR beta libraries. Before sequencing, the PCR products went through gel purification. Turning to the authors' computational methods: Across samples, some 62 TRBV and 13 to 15 TRBJ segments were identified and used for gene usage analysis of CDR3 amino acid clonotypes. COPE and FqMerger were used to merge filtered high-quality paired reads into contigs. BLAST was used to align contigs to the IMGT TRBV, TRBD and TRBJ reference genes, and CDR3 was defined following IMGT. Any clonotype with a frequency above 0.1% was classified as a highly expanded clone. Shannon entropy was used to measure repertoire diversity, and the Gini coefficient was used to measure V-J evenness. Public clonotypes were defined as clonotypes shared by more than one individual. The public reads were quality trimmed at Q25 with fastp and then assembled into clones with MiXCR by TCRdb, keeping productive beta chains. One record per CDR3 amino acid sequence lists the most common genes and DNA. The V and J calls and clone size are TCRdb's, not the authors'. This sample gives about 430,000 distinct CDR3 sequences in total; about 21% of them show up just once. The ten largest make up 14% of the sample.

Sequencing was performed on peripheral blood mononuclear cells (PBMCs), taken when the disease was refractory, from a patient treated with antithyroid drugs. The receptor's source is a female donor with Graves disease. The chain is encoded by TRBV18 joined to TRBJ2-1, with TRBD2 identical over 13 junction bases. The nucleotide sequence reads as follows: TGTGCCAGCTCACTGACGCGGACTAGCGGGGGACTCACCCTCAATGAGCAGTTCTTC. It codes for CASSLTRTSGGLTLNEQFF.